This TCR beta chain was observed in a study of blood T cell repertoires in COVID-19. On the study more broadly: The origin of the acute and convalescent COVID-19 samples was the United States, Italy and Spain.

Here immunoSEQ multiplex PCR was the method, and the copy in TCRdb shows in-frame clones only, minus some. The sample lists hundreds of thousands of clones, roughly nine tenths occurring once. Germline V gene sequence: CDR1 SNHLY, CDR2 FYNNEI. V dropped 8 bases and J dropped 4 bases, with 7 bases sitting between them. This CDR3 spans 11 amino acids. The TCR was taken from a woman aged 45-60 years with COVID-19, enrolled during active disease. The sample was peripheral blood. The chain uses TRBV2 and TRBJ2-3; TRBD1 is a possible D gene (5 bases). The CDR3, as DNA: TGTGCCAGCCTAGGGGCAGATACGCAGTATTTT. Protein product: CASLGADTQYF.